This passage covers 27 T cell receptor beta chains from one sample sequenced in a study of cytomegalovirus exposure and HLA in healthy donors. Generated by immunoSEQ multiplex PCR, the TCRdb table keeps only in-frame clones and is missing some. The table has under 250,000 clones, about nine tenths seen once. Sequenced sample: PBMCs. Receptors originate from a woman between 18 and 29 years old in good health and CMV-seropositive.

The V call is TRBV25-1, the J call TRBJ1-2, with 8 nucleotides matching TRBD1. The CDR3 extends over 14 amino acids. Germline trimming cut 3 bases from V and 3 bases from J; bases unmatched to any gene: 3. The V gene's germline CDR1 is MGHDK and CDR2 SYGVNS. CDR3 loop: CASSDAGGDYGYTF. The CDR3 DNA follows: TGTGCCAGCAGTGACGCAGGGGGCGACTATGGCTACACCTTC.

The sample holds one count of this clone. The chain has TRBV30 and TRBJ1-2; TRBD1 aligns across 8 bases. Germline CDR1 is GTSNPN and CDR2 is SVGIG (reference sequence). This CDR3 has 14 amino acids. The J segment lost 0 bases and the V segment lost 5 bases, leaving 5 bases of the junction unmatched. Here the CDR3 reads CAWGTDRANYGYTF. CDR3 nucleotides: TGTGCCTGGGGCACGGACAGGGCTAACTATGGCTACACCTTC.

The V call is TRBV12-2, the J call TRBJ1-2. TRBV12-2 is deemed a pseudogene. The CDR3 covers 19 residues. The CDR3 reads CASRLPRRGRNLANYGYTF. Written as DNA, the CDR3 is TGTGCAAGTCGCTTACCACGGAGAGGGCGGAACCTAGCTAACTATGGCTACACCTTC.

The chain links TRBV18 to TRBJ2-7, with TRBD1 as a possible D gene (6 bases). V was pared by 6 bases and J by 2 bases, with 20 bases between. The CDR3 extends over 16 amino acids. Germline CDR1 is KGHSH and CDR2 is LQKENI. This CDR3 reads CASSLTRDKTAYEQYF. The CDR3 DNA follows: TGTGCCAGCTCGCTCACCCGGGACAAAACAGCCTACGAGCAGTACTTC.

In DNA form, the CDR3 reads TGTGCCAGCAGTGCCGGGACTGCCTACAATGAGCAGTTCTTC. It specifies CASSAGTAYNEQFF. This chain connects TRBV28 to TRBJ2-1; a possible D gene is TRBD2 (6 bases). Germline assignment: CDR1 MDHEN and CDR2 SYDVKM. Trimming pared 5 bases from V and 2 bases from J, leaving 10 bases between. This CDR3 spans 14 amino acids.

This chain connects TRBV5-1 to TRBJ2-4; a possible D gene is TRBD1 (6 bases). With 0 bases removed from V and 8 bases from J, the gap between germline ends came to 12 bases. CDR3 length equals 14 residues. Germline lookup yields CDR1 SGHRS and CDR2 YFSETQ. CDR3 amino acids: CASSLGLGGDIQYF. The CDR3 DNA reads TGCGCCAGCAGCTTGGGTCTAGGGGGTGACATTCAGTACTTC. The full variable domain, rest sourced from reference TRBV5-1 and TRBJ2-4, is KAGVTQTPRYLIKTRGQQVTLSCSPISGHRSVSWYQQTPGQGLQFLFEYFSETQRNKGNFPGRFSGRQFSNSRSEMNVSTLELGDSALYLCASSLGLGGDIQYFGAGTRLSVL.

The chain combines TRBV25-1 with TRBJ1-1; D unclear. Trimming left V 2 bases short and J 4 bases short, with 5 bases between. CDR1 and CDR2 (germline): MGHDK, SYGVNS. This CDR3 is built from 12 residues. This CDR3 reads CASSERSTEAFF. The CDR3 DNA is TGTGCCAGCAGTGAACGGTCCACTGAAGCTTTCTTT.

The CDR3, as DNA: TGTGCCACCAGCAGCAGACAGGGGGTTGAAAAACTGTTTTTT. As protein: CATSSRQGVEKLFF. The gene calls are TRBV15 and TRBJ1-4; 9 nucleotides align to TRBD1. This CDR3 spans 14 amino acids. Per germline, CDR1 LNHNV and CDR2 YYDKDF (reference sequence). The ends lost 3 bases at V and 7 bases at J; junction bases unmatched: 3. Complete variable domain (other parts from reference TRBV15 and TRBJ1-4): DAMVIQNPRYQVTQFGKPVTLSCSQTLNHNVMYWYQQKSSQAPKLLFHYYDKDFNNEADTPDNFQSRRPNTSFCFLDIRSPGLGDTAMYLCATSSRQGVEKLFFGSGTQLSVL.

The rearrangement uses TRBV12-5 and TRBJ1-2, with 7 bases fitting TRBD1. With 0 bases clipped from V and 8 bases from J, the junction kept 9 bases outside the gene matches. CDR1 is LGHNT, CDR2 FRNRAP, per germline. The CDR3 sequence is 15 residues long. CDR3 bases: TGTGCTAGTGGTTTGGTACTTAGGGGGCAGGGAGGCTACACCTTC. Translation: CASGLVLRGQGGYTF. Looking up the rest from reference TRBV12-5 and TRBJ1-2 gives the full variable domain: DARVTQTPRHKVTEMGQEVTMRCQPILGHNTVFWYRQTMMQGLELLAYFRNRAPLDDSGMPKDRFSAEMPDATLATLKIQPSEPRDSAVYFCASGLVLRGQGGYTFGSGTRLTVV.

This clone was seen once. The chain links TRBV11-2 to TRBJ1-1; D might be TRBD1 (5 bases). V lost 3 bases to trimming and J lost 1 base, with 9 bases between them. Germline V gene data show CDR1 as SGHAT and CDR2 as FQNNGV. CDR3 length: 14 amino acids. CDR3 in amino acids: CASSLGLSNTEAFF. The CDR3, as DNA: TGTGCCAGCAGCTTGGGACTCTCGAACACTGAAGCTTTCTTT.

J is TRBJ2-6 and V is TRBV2, with 10 positions matching TRBD1. After removal of 7 bases from V and 1 base from J, the junction contained 7 bases not matched to a gene. Germline V gene data show CDR1 as SNHLY and CDR2 as FYNNEI. There are 17 residues in the CDR3. CDR3 residues: CASTHDRGPSGANVLTF. CDR3 sequence (DNA): TGTGCCAGCACCCACGACAGGGGGCCATCTGGGGCCAACGTCCTGACTTTC.

The CDR3 sequence: CASSLGTGIYNEQFF. The CDR3 DNA reads TGTGCCAGCAGTTTAGGGACAGGGATCTACAATGAGCAGTTCTTC. The J gene is TRBJ2-1, the V gene TRBV6-5; 9 bases map to TRBD1. Germline assignment: CDR1 MNHEY and CDR2 SVGAGI. The CDR3 is 15 amino acids. The V gene end was trimmed by 4 bases and the J gene end by 3 bases; junction bases not matched to a gene: 4.

The V call is TRBV10-3, the J call TRBJ1-1, with D perhaps TRBD1 (6 bases). Germline V gene sequence: CDR1 ENHRY, CDR2 SYGVKD. Trimming cost V 11 bases and J 0 bases, with 10 bases left between them. The CDR3 loop spans 12 amino acids. The chain's CDR3 is CAVGALNTEAFF. The CDR3 coding sequence is TGTGCCGTGGGGGCTTTGAACACTGAAGCTTTCTTT.

CDR3 nucleotide sequence: TGTGCCAGCAGCTCCCTAGCGGGAGGGCCGCCCGAGACCCAGTACTTC. Protein sequence: CASSSLAGGPPETQYF. The V call is TRBV5-4, the J call TRBJ2-5; 12 nucleotides match TRBD2. Trimming cost V 3 bases and J 5 bases; bases outside gene matches: 8. The CDR3 covers 16 residues. Looked up from germline, CDR1 is SGHNT and CDR2 is YYREEE (reference sequence).

In regard to this clone: Distinct nucleotide sequences in the sample also encode this CDR3. The chain joins TRBV18 to TRBJ2-3, with 7 bases aligning to TRBD2. This CDR3 is built from 13 residues. Trimming took 3 bases from V and 4 from J; bases not matched to a gene: 1. The V gene's germline CDR1 is KGHSH and CDR2 LQKENI. CDR3: CASSPAGADTQYF. As DNA, the CDR3 is TGTGCCAGCTCACCTGCGGGAGCAGATACGCAGTATTTT. Complete variable domain (other parts from reference TRBV18 and TRBJ2-3): NAGVMQNPRHLVRRRGQEARLRCSPMKGHSHVYWYRQLPEEGLKFMVYLQKENIIDESGMPKERFSAEFPKEGPSILRIQQVVRGDSAAYFCASSPAGADTQYFGPGTRLTVL.

Written as DNA, the CDR3 is TGTGCCAGCAGCGGGGACAGGGAAGGCTCTGGAAACACCATATATTTT. As protein: CASSGDREGSGNTIYF. The V and J genes are TRBV9 and TRBJ1-3; 9 bases are shared with TRBD1. Trimming took 3 bases from V and 0 from J; bases not matched to a gene: 4. Germline CDR1 is SGDLS and CDR2 is YYNGEE. CDR3 length: 16 residues. The complete variable domain, with remaining parts taken from reference TRBV9 and TRBJ1-3, reads DSGVTQTPKHLITATGQRVTLRCSPRSGDLSVYWYQQSLDQGLQFLIQYYNGEERAKGNILERFSAQQFPDLHSELNLSSLELGDSALYFCASSGDREGSGNTIYFGEGSWLTVV.

This clone showed up just once. The J gene is TRBJ2-7, the V gene TRBV6-6; tentative D call: TRBD1 (6 bases). Germline CDR1 and CDR2: MNHNY and SVGAGI (reference sequence). V lost 2 bases and J lost 1, with 9 bases in between. CDR3 length equals 14 residues. The chain's CDR3 is CASSYPQGSYEQYF. As DNA, the CDR3 is TGTGCCAGCAGTTACCCTCAGGGGTCCTACGAGCAGTACTTC.

V gene TRBV5-1 combines with J gene TRBJ2-7; D remains unclear. The CDR3 is 11 amino acids. Trimming removed 3 bases at V and 7 bases at J, with 8 bases between. The germline V gene encodes CDR1 SGHRS and CDR2 YFSETQ. CDR3 protein: CASSSSGEQYF. The DNA for the CDR3 is TGCGCCAGCAGCTCGTCCGGTGAGCAGTACTTC.

The chain couples TRBV6-1 to TRBJ1-2; D gene unclear. The CDR3 is made up of 12 amino acids. Trimming took off 4 bases at V and 2 bases at J, with 5 bases between the two ends. Germline V CDR1 and CDR2: MNHNS, SASEGT. CDR3 nucleotide sequence: TGTGCCAGCAGTGTACAGAACTATGGCTACACCTTC. Translating gives CASSVQNYGYTF.

J is TRBJ1-1 and V is TRBV28; 8 nucleotides agree with TRBD1. The CDR3 is 14 amino acids. Per germline, CDR1 MDHEN and CDR2 SYDVKM. The trim removed 5 bases at V and 3 bases at J, leaving 5 bases unmatched. The CDR3 reads CASSNRGGDTEAFF. CDR3 in DNA: TGTGCCAGCAGTAACAGGGGGGGGGACACTGAAGCTTTCTTT. Filled out from reference TRBV28 and TRBJ1-1, the complete variable domain reads DVKVTQSSRYLVKRTGEKVFLECVQDMDHENMFWYRQDPGLGLRLIYFSYDVKMKEKGDIPEGYSVSREKKERFSLILESASTNQTSMYLCASSNRGGDTEAFFGQGTRLTVV.

This rearrangement joins TRBV5-1 to TRBJ1-5; D unresolved. Trimming took 2 bases from V and 0 from J, leaving 12 bases between them. The CDR3 is made up of 16 amino acids. Germline assignment: CDR1 SGHRS and CDR2 YFSETQ. The CDR3 region is CASSFGERYSNQPQHF. DNA for the CDR3: TGCGCCAGCAGCTTCGGGGAGCGCTATAGCAATCAGCCCCAGCATTTT.

The V gene is TRBV13, the J gene TRBJ2-3, with D perhaps matching TRBD1 (6 bases). This CDR3 has 15 residues. Looked up from germline, CDR1 is PRHDT and CDR2 is FYEKMQ (reference sequence). Trimming left V 4 bases short and J 3 bases short, with 14 bases between. CDR3 nucleotide sequence: TGTGCCAGCAGCTACAGGGACGGCCGAACAGATACGCAGTATTTT. Translated: CASSYRDGRTDTQYF.

The chain links TRBV6-5 to TRBJ1-2; possible D gene TRBD1, 6 bases. V lost 5 bases, J lost 4 bases, and 11 bases lay in between. The CDR3 is 13 residues long. The germline gives CDR1 MNHEY, CDR2 SVGAGI. The CDR3 nucleotides are TGTGCCAGCAGTCTGGACAGATCCTATGGCTACACCTTC. Translated: CASSLDRSYGYTF.

V and J are TRBV30 and TRBJ1-4; D call uncertain. There are 14 residues in the CDR3. V was pared by 0 bases and J by 4 bases, with 9 bases between. CDR1 is GTSNPN and CDR2 is SVGIG in the germline V gene (reference sequence). The CDR3 coding sequence is TGTGCCTGGAGTGTACGACGACTTAATGAAAAACTGTTTTTT. Its translation: CAWSVRRLNEKLFF.

The chain combines TRBV5-1 with TRBJ1-5; D might be TRBD1 (5 bases). The CDR3 has 15 amino acids. The V and J ends lost 5 bases and 1 base respectively, with 13 bases between them. In germline, CDR1 is SGHRS, CDR2 YFSETQ. This CDR3 reads CASSPDSTSNQPQHF. The CDR3 nucleotides are TGCGCCAGCAGTCCCGACAGTACCAGCAATCAGCCCCAGCATTTT.

This clone was counted a few times. The genes are TRBV11-2 and TRBJ2-7; TRBD1 matches at 8 bases. The J segment lost 7 bases and the V segment lost 5 bases, leaving 7 bases of the junction unmatched. Per the germline V gene, CDR1 is SGHAT and CDR2 is FQNNGV. The CDR3 has 13 amino acids. The DNA for the CDR3 is TGTGCCAGCAGCGTGACAGGGGAGCGGGAGCAGTACTTC. Its translation: CASSVTGEREQYF.

The chain carries TRBV7-9 and TRBJ2-3, with 7 bases lining up with TRBD2. This CDR3 has 14 amino acids. V lost 9 bases and J lost 4; bases outside the gene matches: 10. Germline V gene lookup returns CDR1 SEHNR and CDR2 FQNEAQ (reference sequence). The DNA of the CDR3 is TGTGCCAGGGGGGGGAGTGGGAACTCAGATACGCAGTATTTT. This codes for CARGGSGNSDTQYF.